The 25 T cell receptor beta chains reported below all come from one sample, sequenced in a study of blood T cell repertoires in COVID-19. Profiling relied on immunoSEQ multiplex PCR, and the TCRdb table lists in-frame clones only, not all of them. This repertoire shows 100,000 to 130,000 clones, approximately 82% found once; its top ten account for 4% to 4.5%. Specimen: peripheral blood. The source is a woman between 65 and 79 years old with acute or convalescent COVID-19.

The chain employs TRBV6-5 and TRBJ1-2; D perhaps matches TRBD1 (6 bases). Germline V CDR1 and CDR2: MNHEY, SVGAGI. CDR3 length: 14 residues. The V end was cut by 5 bases, the J end by 4 bases, with 14 bases between. CDR3 coding DNA: TGTGCCAGCAGTCAATGGACAGTAGGCTATGGCTACACCTTC. Translation gives CASSQWTVGYGYTF.

This chain uses TRBV9 with TRBJ2-4; D is possibly TRBD2 (7 bases). The ends were cut back, 1 base at V and 8 bases at J, with 13 bases in the middle. CDR3 length: 14 residues. CDR1 is SGDLS, CDR2 YYNGEE, per germline. For the CDR3, the DNA is TGTGCCAGCAGCGTAAGAGGGGGGGTAGACATTCAGTACTTC. Protein: CASSVRGGVDIQYF.

This sequence joins TRBV28 and TRBJ1-3, with D perhaps matching TRBD1 (6 bases). Looked up from germline, CDR1 is MDHEN and CDR2 is SYDVKM. Between the trimmed V and J ends, which lost 5 bases and 0 bases, there was a span of 11 bases. This CDR3 region has 15 residues. The chain's CDR3 is CASSVGGGSGNTIYF. Written as DNA, the CDR3 is TGTGCCAGCAGTGTGGGAGGGGGCTCTGGAAACACCATATATTTT.

The chain links TRBV15 to TRBJ1-5, with 9 nucleotides matching TRBD1. V shed 8 bases, J shed 0 bases, and the junction held 2 bases outside the gene matches. This CDR3 is 14 amino acids long. The germline V gene has CDR1 LNHNV and CDR2 YYDKDF (reference sequence). The CDR3 sequence: CATGTGHSNQPQHF. In DNA, the CDR3 is TGTGCCACCGGGACAGGGCATAGCAATCAGCCCCAGCATTTT.

This clone appeared a single time. V is TRBV9 and J is TRBJ2-3; 10 bases are shared with TRBD2. The CDR3 loop spans 16 amino acids. J was trimmed by 3 bases and V by 2 bases; bases with no gene match: 6. The germline gives CDR1 SGDLS, CDR2 YYNGEE. CDR3 DNA: TGTGCCAGCAGCGTTTCTAGCGGGAGTAGGACAGATACGCAGTATTTT. It codes for CASSVSSGSRTDTQYF.

In this sample, this clone turned up once. V gene TRBV5-1 combines with J gene TRBJ1-1, with 10 bases aligning to TRBD1. V trimming: 6 bases; J trimming: 1 base; junction bases outside the gene matches: 3. CDR1 SGHRS and CDR2 YFSETQ come from the germline V gene. The CDR3 totals 14 residues. CDR3 amino acids: CASTWTGGNTEAFF. The CDR3 DNA is TGCGCCAGCACCTGGACAGGGGGGAACACTGAAGCTTTCTTT.

The V and J genes are TRBV10-3 and TRBJ1-1; a weak D match, TRBD1 (6 bases). Germline CDR1 is ENHRY and CDR2 is SYGVKD. The V end was cut by 11 bases, the J end by 3 bases, with 16 bases between. CDR3 size: 13 residues. CDR3 sequence reads: CASERDKDTEAFF. In DNA, the CDR3 is TGTGCCTCCGAACGGGACAAAGACACTGAAGCTTTCTTT.

V usage is TRBV30 and J usage is TRBJ2-7; perhaps TRBD1 as D (5 bases). V gave up 3 bases and J gave up 3 bases, with 9 bases separating them. CDR1 GTSNPN and CDR2 SVGIG come from the germline V gene (reference sequence). The length of the CDR3 is 12 residues. CDR3 in amino acids: CAWRDTSYEQYF. CDR3 DNA sequence: TGTGCCTGGAGGGACACCAGCTACGAGCAGTACTTC.

The chain is built from TRBV7-2 and TRBJ2-2; the match to TRBD2 covers 13 bases. This CDR3 is 15 amino acids long. Germline V gives CDR1 SGHTA, CDR2 FQGNSA. The V segment lost 5 bases and the J segment 8 bases; nucleotides outside the gene matches: 5. The CDR3 sequence is CASSVRGLAGGELFF. In nucleotides, the CDR3 is TGTGCCAGCAGCGTAAGGGGACTAGCGGGAGGGGAGCTGTTTTTT.

This CDR3 is CATRLAGGHEQFF. The CDR3 coding sequence is TGTGCCACTAGACTAGCGGGAGGGCATGAGCAGTTCTTC. V gene TRBV24-1 combines with J gene TRBJ2-1; TRBD2 matches at 14 bases. CDR1 and CDR2 (germline): KGHDR, SFDVKD. Trimming took 10 bases from V and 8 from J; bases not matched to a gene: 3. CDR3 size: 13 residues.

In this sample, this clone turned up a few times. The DNA of the CDR3 is TGCGCCAGCAGCCAAGCCGCCGCGGGGGTATTCGATGAGCAGTTCTTC. Protein sequence: CASSQAAAGVFDEQFF. This rearrangement joins TRBV4-1 to TRBJ2-1, with TRBD2 matching 7 bases. Germline V gives CDR1 MGHRA, CDR2 YSYEKL. Losses at the gene ends were 1 base for V and 8 bases for J; bases not matched to a gene: 11. CDR3 size: 16 residues.

This clone was counted between two and nine times. This chain links TRBV30 with TRBJ1-5, with 7 bases aligning to TRBD1. There are 17 residues in the CDR3. The germline V gene has CDR1 GTSNPN and CDR2 SVGIG (reference sequence). V trimming: 1 base; J trimming: 2 bases; junction bases outside the gene matches: 11. The CDR3 bases are TGTGCCTGGAGTGAAACTGGCAGGGGGTTTCGCAATCAGCCCCAGCATTTT. Its protein is CAWSETGRGFRNQPQHF. Using reference TRBV30 and TRBJ1-5 for the parts outside the CDR3, the full variable domain is SQTIHQWPATLVQPVGSPLSLECTVEGTSNPNLYWYRQAAGRGLQLLFYSVGIGQISSEVPQNLSASRPQDRQFILSSKKLLLSDSGFYLCAWSETGRGFRNQPQHFGDGTRLSIL.

The chain carries TRBV3-1 (or the pseudogene TRBV3-2) and TRBJ1-2; TRBD1 agrees at 7 bases. This CDR3 spans 14 amino acids. V trimming: 4 bases; J trimming: 2 bases; junction bases outside the gene matches: 4. Germline values: CDR1 LGHDT, CDR2 YNNKEL (reference sequence). This CDR3 reads CASSRAGGNYGYTF. CDR3 nucleotide sequence: TGTGCCAGCAGCCGGGCAGGGGGGAACTATGGCTACACCTTC.

V usage is TRBV5-8 and J usage is TRBJ1-2; 7 nucleotides agree with TRBD1. The germline gives CDR1 SGHTS, CDR2 YDEGEE. The CDR3 runs 13 residues. Trimming cost V 0 bases and J 8 bases; bases outside gene matches: 4. CDR3 nucleotide sequence: TGTGCCAGCAGCTTGGTTAGGGGGCGAGGCTACACCTTC. Its translation: CASSLVRGRGYTF.

This clone appeared a single time. V usage is TRBV7-9 and J usage is TRBJ2-7; 12 bases align to TRBD2. The CDR3 extends over 15 amino acids. V lost 4 bases and J lost 4; bases outside the gene matches: 5. In germline, CDR1 is SEHNR, CDR2 FQNEAQ (reference sequence). CDR3 nucleotide sequence: TGTGCCAGCAGCTCCCGACTAGCGGGAGTGTACGAGCAGTACTTC. This encodes CASSSRLAGVYEQYF.

In nucleotides, the CDR3 is TGTGCCAGCAGCTTATGGGCCGGGACAGGAAATGAAGGGCAGTACTTC. As protein: CASSLWAGTGNEGQYF. The gene calls are TRBV11-2 and TRBJ2-7; TRBD1 aligns across 8 bases. Germline values: CDR1 SGHAT, CDR2 FQNNGV. The trim removed 2 bases at V and 9 bases at J, leaving 15 bases unmatched. This CDR3 is built from 16 residues. The full variable domain, completed using reference TRBV11-2 and TRBJ2-7, is EAGVAQSPRYKIIEKRQSVAFWCNPISGHATLYWYQQILGQGPKLLIQFQNNGVVDDSQLPKDRFSAERLKGVDSTLKIQPAKLEDSAVYLCASSLWAGTGNEGQYFGPGTRLTVT.

The chain combines TRBV7-8 with TRBJ1-1; tentative D call: TRBD1 (6 bases). This CDR3 has 15 residues. V gave up 0 bases and J gave up 3 bases, with 11 bases separating them. Germline V gene sequence: CDR1 SGHVS, CDR2 FQNEAQ. The CDR3 sequence is CASSLAAQGHTEAFF. As DNA, the CDR3 is TGTGCCAGCAGCTTAGCGGCGCAGGGGCACACTGAAGCTTTCTTT.

The V and J genes are TRBV5-5 and TRBJ2-1; TRBD2 aligns across 7 bases. The CDR3 consists of 14 residues. Germline CDR1 and CDR2: SGHKS and YYEKEE (reference sequence). The V segment lost 4 bases and the J segment 8 bases; nucleotides outside the gene matches: 9. The CDR3 here is CASSHGRGVDEQFF. In nucleotides, the CDR3 is TGTGCCAGCAGCCACGGACGGGGGGTCGATGAGCAGTTCTTC.

The chain recombines TRBV29-1 with TRBJ1-3; no reliable D call. Germline V gene lookup returns CDR1 SQVTM and CDR2 ANQGSEA. The CDR3 covers 13 residues. V was trimmed by 1 base and J by 2 bases, leaving 6 bases between them. In nucleotides, the CDR3 is TGCAGCGTTGAAGCCCCTACTGGAAACACCATATATTTT. As protein: CSVEAPTGNTIYF.

The chain uses TRBV7-2 and TRBJ1-1; D remains ambiguous. CDR3 length equals 11 residues. The V gene lost 1 base and the J gene lost 11 bases, with 8 bases spanning the gap. Germline CDR1 SGHTA, CDR2 FQGNSA. In DNA, the CDR3 is TGTGCCAGCAGCTTAGGACCGGGGGCTTTCTTT. This translates into CASSLGPGAFF.

This chain joins TRBV4-1 and TRBJ2-2; no clear D gene. The ends were cut back, 4 bases at V and 3 bases at J, with 3 bases in the middle. CDR3 length equals 12 residues. Germline V CDR1 and CDR2: MGHRA, YSYEKL. CDR3 sequence reads: CASSLYTGELFF. Written as DNA, the CDR3 is TGCGCCAGCAGCCTCTACACCGGGGAGCTGTTTTTT.

V and J are TRBV29-1 and TRBJ2-1; TRBD2 agrees at 7 bases. Germline CDR1 SQVTM, CDR2 ANQGSEA. V shed 6 bases and J 3 bases; nucleotides not matched to a gene: 11. This CDR3 is 15 amino acids long. CDR3 residues: CSVGPGTTIYNEQFF. The CDR3 nucleotides are TGCAGCGTGGGGCCCGGGACTACGATCTACAATGAGCAGTTCTTC.

The V and J genes are TRBV5-8 and TRBJ1-1, with unresolved D. Germline CDR1 SGHTS, CDR2 YDEGEE. This CDR3 has 14 amino acids. V lost 4 bases and J lost 0, with 10 bases in between. In nucleotides, the CDR3 is TGTGCCAGCAGCCCTGGAGGGATGAACACTGAAGCTTTCTTT. The encoded protein is CASSPGGMNTEAFF. Combining the CDR3 with reference TRBV5-8 and TRBJ1-1 gives the whole variable domain EAGVTQSPTHLIKTRGQQATLRCSPISGHTSVYWYQQALGLGLQFLLWYDEGEERNRGNFPPRFSGRQFPNYSSELNVNALELEDSALYLCASSPGGMNTEAFFGQGTRLTVV.

This chain links TRBV7-9 with TRBJ1-4; D remains ambiguous. V was pared by 3 bases and J by 4 bases, with 12 bases between. This CDR3 comprises 15 residues. Germline CDR1 and CDR2: SEHNR and FQNEAQ (reference sequence). The CDR3 nucleotides read TGTGCCAGCAGCTTTGGCGGCTCCTTTAATGAAAAACTGTTTTTT. Translated, it gives CASSFGGSFNEKLFF. The full variable domain, rest sourced from reference TRBV7-9 and TRBJ1-4, is DTGVSQNPRHKITKRGQNVTFRCDPISEHNRLYWYRQTLGQGPEFLTYFQNEAQLEKSRLLSDRFSAERPKGSFSTLEIQRTEQGDSAMYLCASSFGGSFNEKLFFGSGTQLSVL.

The CDR3 is CASSSLTGGFRQYF. CDR3 nucleotides: TGTGCCAGCAGCTCGCTGACAGGGGGGTTTAGGCAGTACTTC. V gene TRBV7-2 combines with J gene TRBJ2-7; TRBD1 agrees at 9 bases. Germline trimming cut 4 bases from V and 9 bases from J; bases unmatched to any gene: 10. The germline V gene encodes CDR1 SGHTA and CDR2 FQGNSA. The CDR3 consists of 14 residues.